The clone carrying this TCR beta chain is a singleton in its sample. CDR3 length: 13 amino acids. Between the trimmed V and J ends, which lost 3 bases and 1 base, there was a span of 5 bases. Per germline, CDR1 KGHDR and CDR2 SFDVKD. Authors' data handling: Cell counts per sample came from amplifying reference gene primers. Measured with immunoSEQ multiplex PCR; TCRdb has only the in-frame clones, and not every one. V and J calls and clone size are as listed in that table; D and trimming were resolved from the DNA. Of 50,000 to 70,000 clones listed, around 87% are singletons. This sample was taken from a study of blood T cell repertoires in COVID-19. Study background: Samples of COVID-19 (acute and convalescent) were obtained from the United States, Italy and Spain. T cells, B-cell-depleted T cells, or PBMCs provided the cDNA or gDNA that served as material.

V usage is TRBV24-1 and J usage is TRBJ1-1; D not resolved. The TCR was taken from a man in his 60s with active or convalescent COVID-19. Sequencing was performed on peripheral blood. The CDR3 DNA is TGTGCCACCAGTGATGCCAGGAACACTGAAGCTTTCTTT. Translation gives CATSDARNTEAFF.